The rows below give T cell receptor beta chains drawn from one sample of a study of blood T cells in healthy people across ages. MiXCR, run by TCRdb on the 5' RACE reads, gives a single entry per CDR3 protein. The profile covers 1.4 million or so distinct CDR3 sequences, with 35% to 45% appearing a single time and approximately 4% taken by the ten largest. Source material: blood. The receptors shown here come from a young woman in good health. The CDR3 runs from the conserved cysteine through the conserved F or W. The D gene is left open where the match is weak. Clone size appears in some rows only: once, few, many, or a class for an expanded clone.

V gene	J gene	clone size	D gene	CDR3 protein	CDR3 DNA
TRBV18	TRBJ1-4	.	TRBD1	CASSPLEGQLNEKLFF	TGTGCCAGCTCACCCCTAGAGGGACAGCTTAATGAAAAACTGTTTTTT
TRBV5-1	TRBJ1-5	.	TRBD1	CARPRLIPFCRDSTQGGNQPQHF	TGCGCCAGGCCGCGGCTAATTCCTTTCTGCCGGGACAGTACACAGGGGGGAAATCAGCCCCAGCATTTT
TRBV7-2	TRBJ1-6	.	.	CASSLTQGGSPLHF	TGTGCCAGCAGCTTAACGCAGGGCGGATCACCCCTCCACTTT
TRBV12-3/TRBV12-4	TRBJ2-3	.	.	CASRIGAHTQYF	TGTGCCAGCAGAATTGGGGCACATACGCAGTATTTT
TRBV7-2	TRBJ2-1	few	.	CASSLIVGGMGNEQFF	TGTGCCAGCAGCTTAATTGTCGGCGGGATGGGGAATGAGCAGTTCTTC
TRBV20-1	TRBJ2-7	few	.	CSARGHQDDYEQYF	TGCAGTGCTAGAGGTCATCAGGATGACTACGAGCAGTACTTC
TRBV20-1	TRBJ2-3	.	.	CSAKSDADTQYF	TGCAGTGCCAAATCGGATGCAGATACGCAGTATTTT
TRBV14	TRBJ2-4	few	TRBD2	CASSPRGVQDIQYF	TGTGCCAGCAGCCCGCGGGGGGTCCAGGACATTCAGTACTTC
TRBV28	TRBJ2-3	.	TRBD2	CASSTPAGGTDTQYF	TGTGCCAGCAGTACCCCAGCGGGAGGCACAGATACGCAGTATTTT
TRBV6-2/TRBV6-3	TRBJ2-6	.	.	CASSYWTGANVLTF	TGTGCCAGCAGTTACTGGACTGGGGCCAACGTCCTGACTTTC
TRBV4-2	TRBJ1-5	.	.	CASSQDPTGKGSNQPQHF	TGTGCCAGCAGCCAAGATCCCACAGGGAAAGGAAGCAATCAGCCCCAGCATTTT
TRBV7-9	TRBJ1-2	.	.	CASSLVPSPIQGYGHTF	TGTGCCAGCAGCTTAGTCCCATCGCCCATACAGGGATACGGCCACACCTTC
TRBV5-8	TRBJ2-1	.	TRBD1	CASSRGQGQLNEQFF	TGTGCCAGCAGCAGAGGACAGGGACAACTAAATGAGCAGTTCTTC
TRBV7-9	TRBJ2-7	.	.	CASSLNAGSYEQYF	TGTGCCAGCAGCTTAAACGCAGGGAGCTACGAGCAGTACTTC
TRBV15	TRBJ1-4	.	TRBD1	CATHDREGPLGEKLFF	TGTGCCACCCACGACAGGGAGGGACCCCTAGGTGAAAAACTGTTTTTT
TRBV18	TRBJ1-4	.	.	CASSPRPGATTNEKLFF	TGTGCCAGCTCACCACGGCCAGGGGCCACAACTAATGAAAAACTGTTTTTT
TRBV20-1	TRBJ2-7	.	.	CSATGSADGYEQYF	TGCAGTGCCACGGGGTCAGCGGATGGCTACGAGCAGTACTTC
TRBV4-2	TRBJ2-1	few	TRBD2	CASSHRLANYNEQFF	TGTGCCAGCAGCCATCGACTAGCGAACTACAATGAGCAGTTCTTC
TRBV5-6	TRBJ1-2	.	.	CASSFEVGYGYTF	TGTGCCAGCAGCTTCGAGGTCGGCTATGGCTACACCTTC
TRBV7-9	TRBJ1-5	.	TRBD1	CASSLGQGTNQPQHF	TGTGCCAGCAGCTTAGGACAGGGCACAAATCAGCCCCAGCATTTT
TRBV6-2/TRBV6-3	TRBJ2-7	.	TRBD1	CASSYFGQGSEQYF	TGTGCCAGCAGTTACTTCGGACAGGGATCCGAGCAGTACTTC
TRBV20-1	TRBJ2-7	few	TRBD2	CSARDAAGGTMYEQYF	TGCAGTGCTAGAGATGCGGCGGGAGGGACGATGTACGAGCAGTACTTC
TRBV6-2/TRBV6-3	TRBJ2-3	few	.	CASSRRGLDTQYF	TGTGCCAGCAGTCGCCGAGGGCTAGATACGCAGTATTTT
TRBV6-6	TRBJ2-3	few	.	CASSSPSLSTDTQYF	TGTGCCAGCAGTTCTCCGTCCTTAAGCACAGATACGCAGTATTTT
TRBV20-1	TRBJ1-2	many	.	CSASQRYGYTF	TGCAGTGCTAGTCAACGCTATGGCTACACCTTC
TRBV6-5	TRBJ1-1	few	.	CASSYIRDTEAFF	TGTGCCAGCAGTTACATAAGGGACACTGAAGCTTTCTTT
TRBV4-3	TRBJ2-4	.	TRBD1	CASSPAGGQGIQYF	TGCGCCAGCAGCCCCGCAGGGGGCCAGGGCATTCAGTACTTC
TRBV20-1	TRBJ1-1	.	.	CSVTQGTEAFF	TGCAGTGTTACTCAGGGGACTGAAGCTTTCTTT
TRBV7-9	TRBJ2-7	.	TRBD1	CASSGDRGTVEQYF	TGTGCCAGCAGCGGCGACAGGGGTACGGTCGAGCAGTACTTC
TRBV29-1	TRBJ2-7	few	TRBD2	CSVGLAYYEQYF	TGCAGCGTTGGACTAGCTTACTACGAGCAGTACTTC
TRBV5-1	TRBJ2-3	.	.	CASSLALSLGDTQYF	TGCGCCAGCAGCTTGGCCCTAAGCTTGGGCGATACGCAGTATTTT
TRBV7-2	TRBJ1-4	.	.	CASSPEGGPRLAEKLFF	TGTGCCAGCAGCCCGGAAGGTGGACCCCGGTTAGCTGAAAAACTGTTTTTT
TRBV5-6	TRBJ1-2	.	.	CASSLGQPGDGYTF	TGTGCCAGCAGCTTGGGACAGCCAGGGGATGGCTACACCTTC
TRBV9	TRBJ1-2	.	.	CASSPRDLVYGYTF	TGTGCCAGCAGCCCCAGGGATTTAGTCTATGGCTACACCTTC
TRBV2	TRBJ2-5	few	TRBD1	CASSNRGQETQYF	TGTGCCAGCAGTAACAGGGGGCAAGAGACCCAGTACTTC
TRBV6-1	TRBJ1-5	few	.	CASSEPTWPQHF	TGTGCCAGCAGTGAACCAACCTGGCCCCAGCATTTT
TRBV7-9	TRBJ2-7	.	.	CASSPSSGAEQYF	TGTGCCAGCAGCCCGAGTTCGGGAGCCGAGCAGTACTTC
TRBV4-1	TRBJ2-1	.	.	CASSQDPASYNEQYF	TGCGCCAGCAGCCAAGACCCAGCCTCCTACAATGAGCAATACTTC
TRBV29-1	TRBJ1-1	.	TRBD1	CSANQGGTEAFF	TGCAGCGCCAACCAGGGGGGCACTGAAGCTTTCTTT
TRBV10-2	TRBJ1-5	.	.	CASSEVGNQPQHF	TGCGCCAGCAGTGAGGTAGGCAATCAGCCCCAGCATTTT
TRBV10-3	TRBJ1-1	.	.	CAIKAARVRTEAFF	TGTGCCATCAAGGCCGCCAGGGTTAGGACTGAAGCTTTCTTT
TRBV20-1	TRBJ2-3	.	.	CSASLVGVTDTQYF	TGCAGTGCTAGTCTCGTGGGGGTCACAGATACGCAGTATTTT
TRBV7-9	TRBJ2-4	few	.	CASSPPGSKNIQYF	TGTGCCAGCAGCCCGCCGGGCAGCAAAAACATTCAGTACTTC
TRBV4-2	TRBJ2-1	many	.	CASSQDSSYNEQFF	TGTGCCAGCAGCCAGGACAGCTCCTACAATGAGCAGTTCTTC
TRBV2	TRBJ1-6	.	.	CAGKGRESSYNSPLHF	TGTGCGGGAAAGGGAAGAGAGAGCTCCTATAATTCACCCCTCCACTTT